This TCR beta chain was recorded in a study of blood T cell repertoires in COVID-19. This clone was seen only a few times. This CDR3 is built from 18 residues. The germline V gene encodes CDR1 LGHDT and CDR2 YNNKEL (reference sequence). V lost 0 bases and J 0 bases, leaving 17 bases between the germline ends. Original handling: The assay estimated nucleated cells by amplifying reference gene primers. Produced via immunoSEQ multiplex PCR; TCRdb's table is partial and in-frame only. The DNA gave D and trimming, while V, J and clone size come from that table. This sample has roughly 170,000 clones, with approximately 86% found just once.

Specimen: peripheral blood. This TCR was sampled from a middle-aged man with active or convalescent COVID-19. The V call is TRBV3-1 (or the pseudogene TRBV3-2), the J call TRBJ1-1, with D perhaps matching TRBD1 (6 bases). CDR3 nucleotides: TGTGCCAGCAGCCAAGAACTCCTGGACAGTCGAGTGAACACTGAAGCTTTCTTT. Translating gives CASSQELLDSRVNTEAFF.